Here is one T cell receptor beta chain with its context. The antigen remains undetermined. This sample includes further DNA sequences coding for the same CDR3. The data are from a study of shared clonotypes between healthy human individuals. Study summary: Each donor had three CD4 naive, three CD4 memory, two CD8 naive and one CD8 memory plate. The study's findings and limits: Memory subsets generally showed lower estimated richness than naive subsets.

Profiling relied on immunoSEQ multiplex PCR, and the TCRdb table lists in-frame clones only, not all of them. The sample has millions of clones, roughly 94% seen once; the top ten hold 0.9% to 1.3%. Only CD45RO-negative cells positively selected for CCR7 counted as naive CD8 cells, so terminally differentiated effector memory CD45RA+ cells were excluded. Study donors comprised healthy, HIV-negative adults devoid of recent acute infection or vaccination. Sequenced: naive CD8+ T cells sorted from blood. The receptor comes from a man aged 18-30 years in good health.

The chain's CDR3 is CASSVTESSYEQYF. CDR3 coding DNA: TGTGCCAGCAGTGTAACGGAGAGCTCCTACGAGCAGTACTTC. This chain connects TRBV2 to TRBJ2-7; D call uncertain. CDR3 size: 14 residues. Trimming cost V 4 bases and J 0 bases, with 10 bases left between them. Germline CDR1 is SNHLY and CDR2 is FYNNEI. Based on the CDR3 plus reference TRBV2 and TRBJ2-7, the full variable domain is EPEVTQTPSHQVTQMGQEVILRCVPISNHLYFYWYRQILGQKVEFLVSFYNNEISEKSEIFDDQFSVERPDGSNFTLKIRSTKLEDSAMYFCASSVTESSYEQYFGPGTRLTVT.